One sample yielded the 14 T cell receptor beta chains listed below, sequenced in a study of tumor-infiltrating lymphocytes in primary liver carcinoma. Unsorted whole blood yielded the blood RNA, and germline DNA was also extracted. Production of TCR beta cDNA used around 500 ng total RNA together with a constant-region primer. Three rounds of nested multiplex PCR with slightly modified ARM-PCR produced TCR beta libraries. For roughly 10 cycles apiece, the opening two PCR rounds ran with TRBV1-TRBV30 forward primers and a C-beta reverse primer. TCRdb fed the multiplex PCR reads into MiXCR, producing one record per CDR3 protein. The data hold 250,000 to 400,000 distinct CDR3 sequences, with 55% to 65% observed a single time. Sequencing was done on a sample of peripheral blood. The receptors were sampled from a man aged 40-49 years with primary liver carcinoma and hepatitis B virus infection.

The rearrangement uses TRBV7-9 and TRBJ2-1; D might be TRBD1 (6 bases). The V and J ends lost 8 bases and 4 bases respectively, with 12 bases between them. Germline V gene data show CDR1 as SEHNR and CDR2 as FQNEAQ (reference sequence). The CDR3 contains 13 residues. CDR3 DNA sequence: TGTGCCAGCGGCGGACAGCTATACAATGAGCAGTTCTTC. It yields the protein CASGGQLYNEQFF.

V usage is TRBV5-1 and J usage is TRBJ1-2; D ambiguous. Per germline, CDR1 SGHRS and CDR2 YFSETQ. The CDR3 sequence is 14 residues long. Deletions cut 0 bases from V and 6 bases from J, with 12 bases between. The CDR3 nucleotides are TGCGCCAGCAGCTTGGATTCAAGGGAAGATGGCTACACCTTC. Residues: CASSLDSREDGYTF.

Comment on this clonotype: With a much larger clone just one base away, this may be a read error. The genes are TRBV6-6 and TRBJ1-2, with D possibly being TRBD1 (5 bases). The CDR3 sequence is 13 residues long. Germline-derived CDR1 and CDR2 are MNHNY and SVGAGI (reference sequence). Trimming cost V 9 bases and J 6 bases, with 17 bases left between them. CDR3 bases: TGTGCCAGGAGGATTGACAGAACCAATGGCTACACCTTC. It codes for CARRIDRTNGYTF.

This clonotype turned up a few times. The chain uses TRBV6-6 and TRBJ2-7; 8 nucleotides align to TRBD1. The CDR3 spans 14 residues. After removal of 2 bases from V and 6 bases from J, the junction contained 6 bases not matched to a gene. Germline V gives CDR1 MNHNY, CDR2 SVGAGI (reference sequence). The CDR3 is CASSYPDRASEQYF. As DNA, the CDR3 is TGTGCCAGCAGTTACCCGGACAGGGCCTCCGAGCAGTACTTC.

J is TRBJ2-7 and V is TRBV6-6; D possibly matches TRBD1 or TRBD2 (6 bases each). CDR3 length: 15 residues. CDR1 and CDR2 (germline): MNHNY, SVGAGI (reference sequence). The CDR3 sequence is CSSSYPEGGGDEQYF. The CDR3 DNA reads as TGTTCGAGCAGTTACCCCGAAGGGGGAGGAGACGAGCAGTACTTC.

The gene calls are TRBV4-2 and TRBJ2-3; TRBD2 aligns across 8 bases. Germline lookup yields CDR1 LGHNA and CDR2 YNFKEQ. The CDR3 extends over 16 amino acids. The CDR3 loop is CVNSQDLGTRGGTQYF. CDR3 DNA: TGTGTCAACAGCCAAGATTTGGGGACTAGGGGCGGTACGCAGTATTTT.

The genes are TRBV30 and TRBJ2-1; 12 bases line up with TRBD2. This CDR3 region has 13 residues. Looked up from germline, CDR1 is GTSNPN and CDR2 is SVGIG (reference sequence). As DNA, the CDR3 is TGTGCGTGGGGGCTAGCGGGAGGGGATGAGCAGTTCTTC. Encoded protein: CAWGLAGGDEQFF.

The chain couples TRBV5-1 to TRBJ2-2; a weak D match, TRBD2 (6 bases). Germline V gene sequence: CDR1 SGHRS, CDR2 YFSETQ. The CDR3 length is 14 residues. V was clipped by 3 bases and J by 3 bases, with 9 bases between them. CDR3 coding DNA: TGCGCCAGCAGCTCGGGACTTGACACCGGGGAGCTGTTTTTT. Translating gives CASSSGLDTGELFF.

Comments on this clonotype: The junction departs from the called germline gene at one end, perhaps through a read error. The chain uses TRBV5-6 and TRBJ2-3, with D tentatively TRBD2 (6 bases). This CDR3 region has 16 residues. Germline assignment: CDR1 SGHDT and CDR2 YYEEEE. CDR3 amino acids: CASSKGVAGPTDAQYF. CDR3 coding DNA: TGTGCCAGCAGCAAGGGAGTGGCGGGACCCACAGATGCGCAGTATTTC.

This chain joins TRBV7-9 and TRBJ2-3, with D perhaps matching TRBD1 or TRBD2 (5 bases each). Germline-derived CDR1 and CDR2 are SEHNR and FQNEAQ (reference sequence). This CDR3 is 17 amino acids long. The V gene lost 4 bases and the J gene lost 0 bases, with 17 bases spanning the gap. The CDR3 sequence is CASSSRGAAPSTDTQYF. The CDR3 DNA is TGTGCCAGCAGCTCTAGAGGGGCGGCACCTAGCACAGATACGCAGTATTTT.

About this clonotype: A much larger clone sits a single nucleotide away, making a read error possible. V usage is TRBV10-3 and J usage is TRBJ1-2; possibly TRBD1 for D (5 bases). V lost 0 bases to trimming and J lost 12 bases, with 17 bases between them. This CDR3 contains 14 residues. Germline V CDR1 and CDR2: ENHRY, SYGVKD. The CDR3 loop is CAISESAGTALNTF. CDR3 in DNA: TGTGCCATCAGTGAGTCGGCCGGGACGGCTCTAAACACCTTC.

This clonotype was recorded at least ten times. The chain couples TRBV11-2 to TRBJ2-2, with 8 bases identical to TRBD2. There are 17 residues in the CDR3. V was pared by 5 bases and J by 2 bases, with 10 bases of the junction left unmatched. In germline, CDR1 is SGHAT, CDR2 FQNNGV. CDR3 region: CASSQRGRTQNTGELFF. The CDR3 nucleotides read TGTGCCAGCAGCCAACGCGGGAGGACGCAAAACACCGGGGAGCTGTTTTTT.

Regarding this clonotype: Germline is not matched at one junction end, which may reflect a read error. V and J are TRBV5-1 and TRBJ1-1; D uncertain. The CDR3 sequence is 16 residues long. CDR1 SGHRS and CDR2 YFSETQ come from the germline V gene. This CDR3 is CAISLAVGSMNTEAFF. The CDR3 coding sequence is TGCGCCATCAGCTTGGCCGTCGGGTCTATGAACACTGAAGCTTTCTTT. Based on the CDR3 plus reference TRBV5-1 and TRBJ1-1, the full variable domain is KAGVTQTPRYLIKTRGQQVTLSCSPISGHRSVSWYQQTPGQGLQFLFEYFSETQRNKGNFPGRFSGRQFSNSRSEMNVSTLELGDSALYLCAISLAVGSMNTEAFFGQGTRLTVV.

As concerns this clonotype: A much larger clone differs from this one at a single base, so this may be a read error. The J gene is TRBJ1-1, the V gene TRBV12-5; D remains unclear. V lost 1 base and J lost 4, with 4 bases in between. Germline V gene sequence: CDR1 LGHNT, CDR2 FRNRAP. The CDR3 has 12 amino acids. The CDR3: CASGLGGTEAFF. The CDR3 DNA is TGTGCTAGTGGTTTGGGGGGCACTGAAGCTTTCTTT.